The 14 T cell receptor beta chains presented below share a single source sample, sequenced in a study of blood T cell repertoires in COVID-19. Clones were sequenced by immunoSEQ multiplex PCR, and TCRdb holds only the in-frame ones, with some missing. The sample contains roughly 41,000 clones, roughly 70% of which appear only once. Sequences were obtained from peripheral blood. The source is a man between 70 and 80 years old with COVID-19, enrolled during active disease.

The V and J genes are TRBV11-2 and TRBJ2-2; 7 bases agree with TRBD1. Germline V gene lookup returns CDR1 SGHAT and CDR2 FQNNGV. Unmatched junction bases numbered 6, after V lost 5 bases and J lost 0 bases. This CDR3 is built from 16 residues. CDR3 sequence reads: CASSPPGTANTGELFF. For the CDR3, the DNA is TGTGCCAGCAGCCCCCCGGGGACAGCGAACACCGGGGAGCTGTTTTTT.

The chain couples TRBV5-1 to TRBJ2-1; D is ambiguous. The CDR3 is 14 amino acids. Trimming shortened V by 0 bases and J by 0 bases, and 4 bases separated the two germline ends. Germline V gene data show CDR1 as SGHRS and CDR2 as YFSETQ. CDR3 bases: TGCGCCAGCAGCTTGGGGAGCTCCTACAATGAGCAGTTCTTC. It specifies CASSLGSSYNEQFF.

As to this clone: The junction does not match germline at one end; this may be a read error. This chain joins TRBV18 and TRBJ2-2, with TRBD1 matching over 8 bases. The germline gives CDR1 KGHSH, CDR2 LQKENI. This CDR3 is built from 16 residues. CDR3 region: CASSSPGGANTGELFF. The CDR3 DNA sequence: TGTGCCAGCTCATCACCAGGGGGCGCGAACACCGGGGAGCTGTTTTTT.

The J gene is TRBJ1-1, the V gene TRBV6-4, with 8 bases lining up with TRBD1. The V gene's germline CDR1 is MRHNA and CDR2 SNTAGT. This CDR3 is 17 amino acids long. V was pared by 4 bases and J by 1 base, with 11 bases of the junction left unmatched. The CDR3 here is CASSGKVRDRSNTEAFF. The CDR3 DNA is TGTGCCAGCAGTGGCAAAGTCCGGGACAGGTCGAACACTGAAGCTTTCTTT.

The count of this clone is one. The gene calls are TRBV2 and TRBJ1-5, with D possibly being TRBD1 (5 bases). The CDR3 is 21 residues long. Germline CDR1 and CDR2: SNHLY and FYNNEI. Trimming removed 0 bases from V and 4 bases from J, with 28 bases in between. The CDR3 DNA reads as TGTGCCAGCAGTGAAGCGCGGTCGGGACCTGGGCCGGATAGCGGGAATCAGCCCCAGCATTTT. It encodes CASSEARSGPGPDSGNQPQHF.

The sample holds a few counts of this clone. The V gene is TRBV5-1, the J gene TRBJ2-2; 8 bases match TRBD1. Per germline, CDR1 SGHRS and CDR2 YFSETQ. This CDR3 spans 14 amino acids. Trimming at V came to 4 bases and at J to 4 bases, leaving 3 bases not matched to a gene. DNA of the CDR3: TGCGCCAGCAGCCCGACAGGGGTCACCGGGGAGCTGTTTTTT. Its translation: CASSPTGVTGELFF.

The genes are TRBV7-9 and TRBJ1-1, with 7 bases lining up with TRBD1. V gave up 1 base and J gave up 4 bases; unmatched junction bases: 3. Germline lookup yields CDR1 SEHNR and CDR2 FQNEAQ (reference sequence). There are 14 residues in the CDR3. CDR3: CASSLEGGGTEAFF. The CDR3, as DNA: TGTGCCAGCAGCTTAGAAGGGGGCGGCACTGAAGCTTTCTTT.

This sequence joins TRBV2 and TRBJ1-5, with a tentative D call TRBD1 (6 bases). Trimming shortened V by 1 base and J by 5 bases, and 9 bases separated the two germline ends. Germline V CDR1 and CDR2: SNHLY, FYNNEI. This CDR3 is 14 amino acids long. The CDR3 sequence: CASSEDYRDQPQHF. The CDR3 DNA reads as TGTGCCAGCAGTGAAGACTACAGGGATCAGCCCCAGCATTTT.

V gene TRBV11-2 combines with J gene TRBJ1-1; TRBD1 might be the D (6 bases). Germline lookup yields CDR1 SGHAT and CDR2 FQNNGV. Trimming took off 0 bases at V and 6 bases at J, with 14 bases between the two ends. This CDR3 region has 15 residues. The CDR3 loop reads CASSLDYGGDAEAFF. The CDR3 coding sequence is TGTGCCAGCAGCTTAGATTATGGGGGCGACGCTGAAGCTTTCTTT.

This clone was picked up a small number of times. The chain uses TRBV19 and TRBJ1-1, with TRBD1 identical over 7 bases. J was trimmed by 1 base and V by 6 bases; bases with no gene match: 11. The CDR3 length is 16 residues. CDR1 and CDR2 from the germline V gene are LNHDA and SQIVND (reference sequence). CDR3 amino acids: CASRLTPQGQNTEAFF. CDR3 in DNA: TGTGCCAGTAGGCTCACCCCACAGGGGCAGAACACTGAAGCTTTCTTT.

This chain uses TRBV9 with TRBJ2-7; no clear D gene. V gave up 0 bases and J gave up 5 bases, with 6 bases separating them. CDR3 length: 12 amino acids. CDR1 and CDR2 (germline): SGDLS, YYNGEE. The CDR3: CASSVAEDEQYF. The CDR3 DNA follows: TGTGCCAGCAGCGTAGCCGAGGACGAGCAGTACTTC.

The chain joins TRBV25-1 to TRBJ1-4; tentative D call: TRBD1 (5 bases). This CDR3 comprises 12 residues. Germline lookup yields CDR1 MGHDK and CDR2 SYGVNS. V was trimmed by 7 bases and J by 10 bases, leaving 13 bases between them. The CDR3 coding sequence is TGTGCCAGCAAGGAGGGGCGGGGAAAACTGTTTTTT. It yields the protein CASKEGRGKLFF.

The chain links TRBV3-1 (or the pseudogene TRBV3-2) to TRBJ2-7, with TRBD2 matching 11 bases. J lost 4 bases, V lost 0 bases, and 14 bases had no gene match. Germline V gene data show CDR1 as LGHDT and CDR2 as YNNKEL (reference sequence). The CDR3 totals 19 residues. The CDR3 is CASSQDAGSGRGEGYEQYF. CDR3 in DNA: TGTGCCAGCAGCCAAGATGCTGGTAGCGGGAGGGGAGAGGGGTACGAGCAGTACTTC.

As concerns this clone: Other DNA sequences in the sample encode the same CDR3. The rearrangement links TRBV6-5 to TRBJ1-1; 9 nucleotides agree with TRBD1. V trimming: 5 bases; J trimming: 3 bases; junction bases outside the gene matches: 7. The CDR3 covers 15 residues. CDR1 MNHEY and CDR2 SVGAGI come from the germline V gene. The CDR3 coding sequence is TGTGCCAGCAGTCCGCCGGGACAGGGATACACTGAAGCTTTCTTT. Its translation: CASSPPGQGYTEAFF.